This entry concerns a single T cell receptor beta chain. This sample is part of a study of memory CD4+ T cells and cytomegalovirus serostatus. Single viable CD3+CD4+CD8-CD45RO+ cells were sorted as the memory CD4+ T cells. Germline-derived CDR1 and CDR2 are SGHNT and YYREEE (reference sequence). Trimming removed 0 bases from V and 3 bases from J, with 12 bases in between. The CDR3 extends over 16 amino acids. Profiled with immunoSEQ multiplex PCR; TCRdb holds only in-frame clones, not every one. The sample contains some 44,000 clones, over 70% of which appear only once. The clonotype comes from an adult in good health and CMV-seronegative. Sequenced input: memory CD4+ T cells from blood. J is TRBJ2-2 and V is TRBV5-4, with a tentative D call TRBD1 (5 bases). The CDR3: CASSLGSTAYTGELFF. Here the CDR3 DNA reads TGTGCCAGCAGCTTGGGTTCGACAGCGTACACCGGGGAGCTGTTTTTT.